The clone carrying this TCR beta chain was found many times. Its matching antigen is unknown. The data were obtained in a study of T cells in Graves' hyperthyroidism and ophthalmopathy. Study findings and constraints: Median prediction lead before ophthalmopathy onset was around 7 months with the model.

It was uncontrolled infection, other autoimmune disease, pregnancy or lactation that excluded patients. PBMCs stemmed from approximately 9.1 ml fresh peripheral blood. Regions amplified from RNA transcripts were the TCR beta CDR3 regions. The TCR CDR3 was amplified in a first-round RT-PCR using the HTBI primer set. TCRdb redid the calling of the multiplex PCR reads with MiXCR, one entry per CDR3 protein. The table has over 150,000 distinct CDR3 sequences, about 17% seen once; the top ten hold 53%. The TCR sequence derives from a woman between 50 and 59 years old with Graves' hyperthyroidism. Sequencing was done on a sample of blood.

CDR3 nucleotide sequence: TGTGCCAGCAGCTTGTTCGGAGCTAATCAGCCCCAGCATTTT. This gives the protein CASSLFGANQPQHF. The V and J genes are TRBV5-5 and TRBJ1-5; D is unresolved. In germline, CDR1 is SGHKS, CDR2 YYEKEE (reference sequence). The CDR3 contains 14 residues. Trimming removed 1 base at V and 4 bases at J, with 9 bases between. Using reference TRBV5-5 and TRBJ1-5 for the parts outside the CDR3, the full variable domain is DAGVTQSPTHLIKTRGQQVTLRCSPISGHKSVSWYQQVLGQGPQFIFQYYEKEERGRGNFPDRFSARQFPNYSSELNVNALLLGDSALYLCASSLFGANQPQHFGDGTRLSIL.